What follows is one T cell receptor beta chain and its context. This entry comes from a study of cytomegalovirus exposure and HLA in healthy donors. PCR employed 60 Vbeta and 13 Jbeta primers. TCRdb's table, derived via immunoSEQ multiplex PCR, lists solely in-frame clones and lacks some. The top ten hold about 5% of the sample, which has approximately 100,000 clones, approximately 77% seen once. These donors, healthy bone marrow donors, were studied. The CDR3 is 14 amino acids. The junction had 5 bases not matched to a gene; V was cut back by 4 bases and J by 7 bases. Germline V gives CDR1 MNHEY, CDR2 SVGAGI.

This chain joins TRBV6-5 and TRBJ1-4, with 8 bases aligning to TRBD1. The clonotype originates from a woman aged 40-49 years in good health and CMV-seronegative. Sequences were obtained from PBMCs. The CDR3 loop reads CASSSGQGSEKLFF. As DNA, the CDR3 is TGTGCCAGCAGTTCCGGACAGGGATCTGAAAAACTGTTTTTT.